These T cell receptor beta chains were read from a single sample in a study of blood T cells in healthy people across ages. TCRdb reanalysed the 5' RACE reads using MiXCR and keeps one entry per CDR3 protein. Of about 1.5 million distinct CDR3 sequences listed, 35% to 45% were seen once; the top ten hold 4%. The sequencing sample was made of blood. The receptors come from a woman aged 18-35 years in good health. Each CDR3 is given with its conserved first and last residue. D genes are given only for firm matches. Where a row states a size, it is once, few, many or the class of an expanded clone; other rows omit it.

clone size	D gene	V gene	J gene	CDR3 protein	CDR3 DNA
.	.	TRBV7-8	TRBJ1-4	CASSLEYRQYEKLFF	TGTGCCAGCAGCTTAGAATACAGGCAATATGAAAAACTGTTTTTT
few	.	TRBV7-8	TRBJ1-5	CASSLDQAQPQHF	TGTGCCAGCAGCTTAGATCAAGCTCAGCCCCAGCATTTT
.	TRBD2	TRBV6-2/TRBV6-3	TRBJ2-7	CASSYCSGSCEQYF	TGTGCCAGCAGTTACTGTAGCGGGAGCTGCGAGCAGTACTTC
few	TRBD2	TRBV2	TRBJ2-1	CASNGREAVYNEQFF	TGTGCCAGCAACGGGCGGGAGGCCGTCTACAATGAGCAGTTCTTC
.	TRBD1	TRBV11-2	TRBJ1-2	CASSFRGQGYGYTF	TGTGCCAGCAGCTTTAGGGGACAGGGATATGGCTACACCTTC
.	.	TRBV15	TRBJ1-5	CATSRVPVGNQPQHF	TGTGCCACCAGCAGAGTACCAGTAGGCAATCAGCCCCAACATTTT
.	TRBD1	TRBV7-9	TRBJ2-3	CASSPNRGHLNTQYF	TGTGCCAGCAGCCCGAACAGGGGACATTTGAATACGCAGTATTTT
.	.	TRBV12-3/TRBV12-4	TRBJ1-1	CASSLLSQTGTEAFF	TGTGCCAGCAGTCTCCTATCCCAGACAGGCACTGAAGCTTTCTTT
.	.	TRBV7-3	TRBJ2-2	CASSLVPRYTGELFF	TGTGCCAGCAGCTTAGTTCCACGATACACCGGGGAGCTGTTTTTT
few	TRBD1	TRBV7-2	TRBJ2-3	CASSLAGSRGLSTDTQYF	TGTGCCAGCAGCTTAGCGGGATCCAGGGGGCTGAGCACAGATACGCAGTATTTT
.	TRBD2	TRBV7-6	TRBJ2-7	CASSQSGRVYEQYF	TGTGCCAGCAGCCAAAGCGGGAGGGTCTACGAGCAGTACTTC
.	TRBD2	TRBV27	TRBJ2-1	CASSFSGRNTLYNEQFF	TGTGCCAGCAGTTTCAGCGGGAGAAATACTTTGTACAATGAGCAGTTCTTC
few	TRBD2	TRBV7-8	TRBJ2-1	CASSLSGTRYNEQFF	TGTGCCAGCAGCCTAAGCGGGACCCGGTACAATGAGCAGTTCTTC
.	TRBD2	TRBV18	TRBJ2-7	CASSPGLAGEEPQYF	TGTGCCAGCTCACCGGGGCTAGCGGGAGAGGAGCCCCAGTACTTC
.	.	TRBV5-1	TRBJ2-3	CASSAGDGSFSTDTQYF	TGCGCCAGCAGCGCAGGGGACGGAAGTTTTAGCACAGATACGCAGTATTTT
.	.	TRBV12-3/TRBV12-4	TRBJ2-5	CASSLAVLAIYDEQYF	TGTGCCAGCAGTTTAGCGGTATTAGCGATCTACGATGAGCAGTACTTC
few	.	TRBV11-3	TRBJ2-1	CASSLERTNEQFF	TGTGCCAGCAGCTTAGAGCGGACTAATGAGCAGTTCTTC
.	TRBD2	TRBV11-2	TRBJ2-7	CASSLNSGVYSYEQYF	TGTGCCAGCAGCTTAAATAGCGGGGTTTACTCCTACGAGCAGTACTTC
.	.	TRBV5-5	TRBJ2-1	CASSSTAGEQFF	TGTGCCAGCAGCTCGACCGCGGGAGAGCAGTTCTTC
.	.	TRBV6-5	TRBJ2-7	CASSYSPVAYEQYF	TGTGCCAGCAGTTACTCTCCGGTTGCGTACGAGCAGTACTTC
few	.	TRBV25-1	TRBJ2-5	CASSEHLEETQYF	TGTGCCAGCAGTGAACATCTTGAAGAGACCCAGTACTTC
.	TRBD2	TRBV7-9	TRBJ2-7	CASSFTTSGEQYF	TGTGCCAGCAGCTTCACAACTAGCGGGGAGCAGTACTTC
.	.	TRBV7-2	TRBJ2-3	CASRTQADTQYF	TGTGCCAGCAGGACCCAGGCAGATACGCAGTATTTT
.	.	TRBV9	TRBJ2-5	CASSSTPGETQYF	TGTGCCAGCAGCAGTACACCCGGTGAGACCCAGTACTTC
.	TRBD2	TRBV20-1	TRBJ2-5	CSAPLSGGAVETQYF	TGCAGTGCTCCACTTAGCGGGGGGGCGGTGGAGACCCAGTACTTC
.	TRBD1	TRBV20-1	TRBJ1-4	CSAERQGRNNEKLFF	TGCAGTGCTGAACGACAGGGTCGGAATAATGAAAAACTGTTTTTT
.	.	TRBV15	TRBJ2-3	CATSRDRADTQYF	TGTGCCACCAGCAGGGACCGGGCAGATACGCAGTATTTT
.	TRBD2	TRBV20-1	TRBJ2-1	CSVSRGVSYNEQFF	TGCAGTGTTTCCCGGGGGGTCTCCTACAATGAGCAGTTCTTC
.	TRBD2	TRBV27	TRBJ2-5	CASSPELARQETQYF	TGTGCCAGCAGCCCGGAACTAGCGAGGCAAGAGACCCAGTACTTC
.	.	TRBV11-2	TRBJ2-2	CASPSAYTGELFF	TGTGCCAGCCCAAGCGCCTACACCGGGGAGCTGTTTTTT
few	.	TRBV7-6	TRBJ2-7	CASSLDGGPNEQYF	TGTGCCAGCAGCTTAGACGGAGGGCCTAACGAGCAGTACTTC
.	TRBD2	TRBV4-3	TRBJ2-5	CASSQGGPGGVETQYF	TGCGCCAGCAGCCAAGGGGGACCGGGAGGGGTGGAGACCCAGTACTTC
.	TRBD1	TRBV19	TRBJ2-3	CAGQPWDRGRTDTQYF	TGTGCCGGTCAACCCTGGGACAGGGGGCGCACAGATACGCAGTATTTT
.	TRBD1	TRBV6-5	TRBJ1-5	CASGTGQPQHF	TGTGCCAGCGGGACAGGACAGCCCCAGCATTTT
few	TRBD1	TRBV5-1	TRBJ2-1	CASSSAPGQVIREQFF	TGCGCCAGCAGTTCTGCTCCGGGACAGGTTATTCGTGAGCAGTTCTTC
.	.	TRBV20-1	TRBJ1-4	CSAGTGTTTTNEKLFF	TGCAGTGCTGGAACAGGGACGACTACCACTAATGAAAAACTGTTTTTT
few	.	TRBV12-3/TRBV12-4	TRBJ2-3	CASSPRTGEPVDTQYF	TGTGCCAGCAGCCCAAGGACGGGAGAACCAGTAGATACGCAGTATTTT
few	TRBD2	TRBV15	TRBJ2-1	CATSSGAGGANEQFF	TGTGCCACCAGCAGTGGCGCGGGAGGCGCCAATGAGCAGTTCTTC
few	.	TRBV7-9	TRBJ2-1	CASSPSSGGPYNEQFF	TGTGCCAGCAGTCCCTCCTCCGGGGGCCCTTACAATGAGCAGTTCTTC
many	.	TRBV29-1	TRBJ2-3	CSWAAGDYTDTQYF	TGCAGCTGGGCGGCAGGCGATTACACAGATACGCAGTATTTT
few	.	TRBV10-3	TRBJ2-1	CAISESWSEQFF	TGTGCCATCAGTGAGTCGTGGAGCGAGCAGTTCTTC